The 20 T cell receptor beta chains presented below share a single source sample, sequenced in a study of PD-1 blockade in classical Hodgkin lymphoma. Specified time point: cycle 4 day 1 (C4D1), after less than 7 weeks of nivolumab. All trial patients relapsed after autologous stem cell transplantation. The data were produced by immunoSEQ multiplex PCR, yet TCRdb's version contains in-frame clones alone and is incomplete. The data hold 90,000 to 110,000 clones, with over 85% observed a single time. The input for sequencing was peripheral blood mononuclear cells (PBMCs), taken before the fourth cycle of nivolumab. These receptor sequences come from a human donor with classical Hodgkin lymphoma.

Here the CDR3 DNA reads TGTGCCAGCATGGGGACAACCCTTAGCGGGGTCCTCTCGGGCGAGCAGTACTTC. Translation gives CASMGTTLSGVLSGEQYF. The chain uses TRBV2 and TRBJ2-7, with 8 bases lining up with TRBD2. With 7 bases clipped from V and 6 bases from J, the junction kept 23 bases outside the gene matches. Germline V gene sequence: CDR1 SNHLY, CDR2 FYNNEI. This CDR3 has 18 amino acids.

The chain combines TRBV6-5 with TRBJ2-7; perhaps D is TRBD1 or TRBD2 (5 bases each). Germline V gives CDR1 MNHEY, CDR2 SVGAGI. Trimming removed 4 bases at V and 0 bases at J, with 13 bases between. The CDR3 extends over 15 amino acids. CDR3 sequence: CASSFGAASSYEQYF. The CDR3 DNA sequence: TGTGCCAGCAGTTTCGGGGCAGCTAGCTCCTACGAGCAGTACTTC.

The chain is built from TRBV10-2 and TRBJ2-1; 11 bases agree with TRBD1. Per the germline V gene, CDR1 is WSHSY and CDR2 is SAAADI. CDR3 size: 16 residues. Trimming cost V 6 bases and J 8 bases; bases outside gene matches: 12. CDR3 amino acids: CASRAPGQGEEDEQFF. CDR3 bases: TGCGCCAGCAGAGCACCGGGACAGGGGGAGGAGGATGAGCAGTTCTTC.

The CDR3 reads CASSTDRENTEAFF. As DNA, the CDR3 is TGCGCCAGCAGCACCGACAGGGAGAACACTGAAGCTTTCTTT. J is TRBJ1-1 and V is TRBV5-1, with 7 bases aligning to TRBD1. Trimming cost V 4 bases and J 1 base; bases outside gene matches: 4. The CDR3 contains 14 residues. The germline CDR1 and CDR2 sequences are SGHRS and YFSETQ. The whole variable domain, remainder taken from reference TRBV5-1 and TRBJ1-1, is KAGVTQTPRYLIKTRGQQVTLSCSPISGHRSVSWYQQTPGQGLQFLFEYFSETQRNKGNFPGRFSGRQFSNSRSEMNVSTLELGDSALYLCASSTDRENTEAFFGQGTRLTVV.

This clone showed up just a few times. The chain links TRBV19 to TRBJ1-5, with D maybe TRBD1 (5 bases). The CDR3 runs to 13 residues. V dropped 4 bases and J dropped 1 base, with 5 bases sitting between them. Germline CDR1 reads LNHDA; CDR2 reads SQIVND (reference sequence). The CDR3, as DNA: TGTGCCAGTAGTAGGGACAGCAATCAGCCCCAGCATTTT. Translated, it gives CASSRDSNQPQHF.

The chain combines TRBV20-1 with TRBJ2-7, with D tentatively TRBD2 (5 bases). The V and J ends lost 4 bases and 6 bases respectively, with 10 bases between them. This CDR3 is 11 amino acids long. CDR1 and CDR2 (germline): DFQATT, SNEGSKA (reference sequence). CDR3 sequence (DNA): TGCAGTGCTACCGTAGCGCTCGAGCAGTACTTC. Its protein is CSATVALEQYF.

The rearrangement links TRBV7-9 to TRBJ1-4, with D perhaps matching TRBD1 (5 bases). Germline CDR1 SEHNR, CDR2 FQNEAQ (reference sequence). The CDR3 has 15 amino acids. V lost 5 bases and J lost 0, with 10 bases in between. The CDR3 is CASSPGSATNEKLFF. CDR3 in DNA: TGTGCCAGCAGCCCAGGGTCTGCAACTAATGAAAAACTGTTTTTT.

The chain joins TRBV27 to TRBJ2-5, with 7 positions matching TRBD2. The CDR3 is made up of 13 amino acids. With 5 bases clipped from V and 5 bases from J, the junction kept 5 bases outside the gene matches. Per germline, CDR1 MNHEY and CDR2 SMNVEV (reference sequence). CDR3 in DNA: TGTGCCAGCAGTAAGACTAGCTGGGAGACCCAGTACTTC. This codes for CASSKTSWETQYF.

The chain recombines TRBV5-1 with TRBJ2-5, with 7 bases fitting TRBD2. The CDR3 length is 15 residues. Germline lookup yields CDR1 SGHRS and CDR2 YFSETQ. J lost 5 bases, V lost 1 base, and 8 bases had no gene match. DNA of the CDR3: TGCGCCAGCAGCTTGTTCACCCGGGAGGATGAGACCCAGTACTTC. This codes for CASSLFTREDETQYF.

V and J are TRBV5-5 and TRBJ1-2; D remains ambiguous. Trimming cost V 0 bases and J 3 bases, with 6 bases left between them. CDR1 SGHKS and CDR2 YYEKEE come from the germline V gene (reference sequence). There are 13 residues in the CDR3. The CDR3: CASSLGRDYGYTF. The CDR3 DNA reads TGTGCCAGCAGCTTGGGCCGGGACTATGGCTACACCTTC. Drawing the rest from reference TRBV5-5 and TRBJ1-2, the complete variable domain is DAGVTQSPTHLIKTRGQQVTLRCSPISGHKSVSWYQQVLGQGPQFIFQYYEKEERGRGNFPDRFSARQFPNYSSELNVNALLLGDSALYLCASSLGRDYGYTFGSGTRLTVV.

This clone was observed a few times. The chain uses TRBV5-4 and TRBJ1-2, with D perhaps matching TRBD1 (5 bases). The CDR3 sequence is 15 residues long. Germline V gene data show CDR1 as SGHNT and CDR2 as YYREEE (reference sequence). Between the trimmed V and J ends, which lost 0 bases and 0 bases, there was a span of 9 bases. CDR3 nucleotide sequence: TGTGCCAGCAGCTTGGTGGGGGGATCTAACTATGGCTACACCTTC. As protein: CASSLVGGSNYGYTF.

This clone was counted a single time. The V gene is TRBV9, the J gene TRBJ2-5; D uncertain. The length of the CDR3 is 11 residues. Germline V gives CDR1 SGDLS, CDR2 YYNGEE. V was trimmed by 3 bases and J by 1 base, leaving 1 base between them. The CDR3 sequence is CASSAQETQYF. Written as DNA, the CDR3 is TGTGCCAGCAGCGCCCAAGAGACCCAGTACTTC.

The CDR3 sequence: CAWSPLGGLNTEAFF. Here the CDR3 DNA reads TGTGCCTGGAGTCCTCTAGGCGGACTAAACACTGAAGCTTTCTTT. V usage is TRBV30 and J usage is TRBJ1-1; D is unclear. The CDR3 is 15 residues long. CDR1 and CDR2 from the germline V gene are GTSNPN and SVGIG (reference sequence). The V gene lost 2 bases and the J gene lost 2 bases, with 15 bases spanning the gap.

The chain carries TRBV7-2 and TRBJ2-3; the D is unclear. Germline assignment: CDR1 SGHTA and CDR2 FQGNSA. CDR3 size: 13 residues. V dropped 0 bases and J dropped 3 bases, with 4 bases sitting between them. The chain's CDR3 is CASSLAPTDTQYF. As DNA, the CDR3 is TGTGCCAGCAGCTTAGCGCCGACAGATACGCAGTATTTT. The full variable domain, its missing parts supplied by reference TRBV7-2 and TRBJ2-3, is GAGVSQSPSNKVTEKGKDVELRCDPISGHTALYWYRQSLGQGLEFLIYFQGNSAPDKSGLPSDRFSAERTGGSVSTLTIQRTQQEDSAVYLCASSLAPTDTQYFGPGTRLTVL.

The chain combines TRBV2 with TRBJ1-4; 8 nucleotides match TRBD1. Trimming at V came to 4 bases and at J to 7 bases, leaving 8 bases not matched to a gene. The CDR3 runs to 15 residues. Germline values: CDR1 SNHLY, CDR2 FYNNEI. Written as DNA, the CDR3 is TGTGCCAGCAGTGCGCGGACAGGGAGAGGTGAAAAACTGTTTTTT. This encodes CASSARTGRGEKLFF.

The chain uses TRBV5-5 and TRBJ2-7; possible D gene TRBD1, 6 bases. The CDR3 is 12 amino acids. V lost 2 bases to trimming and J lost 5 bases, with 8 bases between them. Per germline, CDR1 SGHKS and CDR2 YYEKEE (reference sequence). This CDR3 reads CASSLSGDEQYF. The DNA for the CDR3 is TGTGCCAGCAGCTTATCAGGGGACGAGCAGTACTTC.

The rearrangement uses TRBV29-1 and TRBJ2-1; maybe TRBD2 (6 bases). The CDR3 has 12 amino acids. V was trimmed by 7 bases and J by 4 bases, leaving 11 bases between them. Germline V gives CDR1 SQVTM, CDR2 ANQGSEA. CDR3 DNA sequence: TGCAGCGCCCTGGGACTTTACAATGAGCAGTTCTTC. Protein product: CSALGLYNEQFF.

The rearrangement links TRBV30 to TRBJ2-3; no clear D. The CDR3 length is 11 residues. Looked up from germline, CDR1 is GTSNPN and CDR2 is SVGIG (reference sequence). Deletions cut 0 bases from V and 3 bases from J, with 1 base between. In DNA form, the CDR3 reads TGTGCCTGGAGTGTGACAGATACGCAGTATTTT. Residues: CAWSVTDTQYF.

The V gene is TRBV7-9, the J gene TRBJ2-7; weak D call: TRBD2 (5 bases). This CDR3 contains 14 residues. Trimming cost V 0 bases and J 1 base, with 7 bases left between them. Germline CDR1 SEHNR, CDR2 FQNEAQ (reference sequence). This CDR3 is CASSLASGSYEQYF. Here the CDR3 DNA reads TGTGCCAGCAGCTTAGCAAGCGGATCCTACGAGCAGTACTTC.

The CDR3 coding sequence is TGCGCCAGCAGCTCGCAGGGACCCCAAGAGACCCAGTACTTC. Translation: CASSSQGPQETQYF. The chain is built from TRBV5-1 and TRBJ2-5; tentatively, D is TRBD1 or TRBD2 (5 bases each). The CDR3 length is 14 residues. Germline V lookup: CDR1 SGHRS, CDR2 YFSETQ. V shed 3 bases and J shed 1 base, with 10 bases lying between them.